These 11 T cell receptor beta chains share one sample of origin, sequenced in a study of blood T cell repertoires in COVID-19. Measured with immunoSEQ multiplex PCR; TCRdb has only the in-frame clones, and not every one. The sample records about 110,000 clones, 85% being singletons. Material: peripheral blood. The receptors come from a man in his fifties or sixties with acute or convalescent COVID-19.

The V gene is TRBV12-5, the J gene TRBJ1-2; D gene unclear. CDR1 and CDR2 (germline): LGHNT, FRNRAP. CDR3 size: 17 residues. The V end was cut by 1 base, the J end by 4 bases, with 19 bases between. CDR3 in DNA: TGTGCTAGTGGTTTGGCGTCGACAAGTCGGGGATCCTATGGCTACACCTTC. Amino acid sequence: CASGLASTSRGSYGYTF.

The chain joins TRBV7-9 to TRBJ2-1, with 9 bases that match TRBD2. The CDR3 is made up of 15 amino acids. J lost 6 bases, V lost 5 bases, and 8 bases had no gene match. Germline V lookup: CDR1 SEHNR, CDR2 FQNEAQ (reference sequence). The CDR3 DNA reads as TGTGCCAGCAGCAAAAGACTAGCGGACTTCAATGAGCAGTTCTTC. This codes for CASSKRLADFNEQFF. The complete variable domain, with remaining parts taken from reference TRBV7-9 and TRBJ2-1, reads DTGVSQNPRHKITKRGQNVTFRCDPISEHNRLYWYRQTLGQGPEFLTYFQNEAQLEKSRLLSDRFSAERPKGSFSTLEIQRTEQGDSAMYLCASSKRLADFNEQFFGPGTRLTVL.

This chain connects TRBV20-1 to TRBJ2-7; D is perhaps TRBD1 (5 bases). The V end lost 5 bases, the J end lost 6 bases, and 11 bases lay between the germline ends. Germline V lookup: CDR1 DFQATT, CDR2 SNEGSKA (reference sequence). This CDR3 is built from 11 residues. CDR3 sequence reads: CSASWGFEQYF. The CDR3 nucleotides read TGCAGTGCTTCCTGGGGCTTCGAGCAGTACTTC.

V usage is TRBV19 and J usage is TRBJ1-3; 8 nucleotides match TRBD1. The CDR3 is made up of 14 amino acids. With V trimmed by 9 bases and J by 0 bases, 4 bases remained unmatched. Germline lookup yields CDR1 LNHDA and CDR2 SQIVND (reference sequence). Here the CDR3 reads CASTGGFSGNTIYF. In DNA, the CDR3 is TGTGCCAGCACAGGGGGGTTCTCTGGAAACACCATATATTTT.

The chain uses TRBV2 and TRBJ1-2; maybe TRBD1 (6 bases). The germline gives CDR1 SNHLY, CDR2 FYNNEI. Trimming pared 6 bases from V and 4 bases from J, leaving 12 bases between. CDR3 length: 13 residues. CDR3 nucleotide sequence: TGTGCCAGCAGGAATCAGGGGTTCTATGGCTACACCTTC. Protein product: CASRNQGFYGYTF.

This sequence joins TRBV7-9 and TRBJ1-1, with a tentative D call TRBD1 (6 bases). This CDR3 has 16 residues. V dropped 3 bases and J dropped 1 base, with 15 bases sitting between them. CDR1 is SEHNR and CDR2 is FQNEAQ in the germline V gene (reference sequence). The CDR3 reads CASSFTEGQPNTEAFF. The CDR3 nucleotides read TGTGCCAGCAGCTTCACAGAAGGACAGCCGAACACTGAAGCTTTCTTT.

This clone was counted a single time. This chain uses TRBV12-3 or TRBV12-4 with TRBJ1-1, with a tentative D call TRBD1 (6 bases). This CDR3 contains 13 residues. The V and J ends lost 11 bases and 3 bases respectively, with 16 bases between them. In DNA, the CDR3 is TGTGCCGGCTCGACAGGATTTTACACTGAAGCTTTCTTT. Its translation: CAGSTGFYTEAFF.

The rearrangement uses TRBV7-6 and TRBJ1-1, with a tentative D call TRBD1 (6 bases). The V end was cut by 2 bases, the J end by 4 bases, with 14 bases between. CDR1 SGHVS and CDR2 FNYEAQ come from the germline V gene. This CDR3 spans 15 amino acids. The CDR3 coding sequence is TGTGCCAGCAGCTTAAAAGGGGGATTAGGCACTGAAGCTTTCTTT. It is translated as CASSLKGGLGTEAFF.

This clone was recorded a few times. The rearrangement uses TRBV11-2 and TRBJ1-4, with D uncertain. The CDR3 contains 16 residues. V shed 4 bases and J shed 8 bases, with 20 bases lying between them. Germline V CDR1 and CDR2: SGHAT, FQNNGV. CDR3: CASSSVSSSRTEKLFF. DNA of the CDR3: TGTGCCAGCAGCTCAGTCAGTTCTTCCCGTACCGAAAAACTGTTTTTT.

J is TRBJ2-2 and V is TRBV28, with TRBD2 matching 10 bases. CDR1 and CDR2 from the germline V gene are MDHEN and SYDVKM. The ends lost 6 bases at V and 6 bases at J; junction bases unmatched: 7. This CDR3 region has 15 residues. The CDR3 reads CASSNLAGAPGELFF. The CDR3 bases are TGTGCCAGCAGCAATCTAGCGGGAGCTCCCGGGGAGCTGTTTTTT.

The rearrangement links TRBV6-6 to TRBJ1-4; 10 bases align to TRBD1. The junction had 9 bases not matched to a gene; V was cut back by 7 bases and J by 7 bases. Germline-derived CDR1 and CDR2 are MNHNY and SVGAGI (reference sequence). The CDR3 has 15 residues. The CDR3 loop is CASILDGTGAEKLFF. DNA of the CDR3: TGTGCCAGCATTCTTGACGGGACAGGGGCTGAAAAACTGTTTTTT.